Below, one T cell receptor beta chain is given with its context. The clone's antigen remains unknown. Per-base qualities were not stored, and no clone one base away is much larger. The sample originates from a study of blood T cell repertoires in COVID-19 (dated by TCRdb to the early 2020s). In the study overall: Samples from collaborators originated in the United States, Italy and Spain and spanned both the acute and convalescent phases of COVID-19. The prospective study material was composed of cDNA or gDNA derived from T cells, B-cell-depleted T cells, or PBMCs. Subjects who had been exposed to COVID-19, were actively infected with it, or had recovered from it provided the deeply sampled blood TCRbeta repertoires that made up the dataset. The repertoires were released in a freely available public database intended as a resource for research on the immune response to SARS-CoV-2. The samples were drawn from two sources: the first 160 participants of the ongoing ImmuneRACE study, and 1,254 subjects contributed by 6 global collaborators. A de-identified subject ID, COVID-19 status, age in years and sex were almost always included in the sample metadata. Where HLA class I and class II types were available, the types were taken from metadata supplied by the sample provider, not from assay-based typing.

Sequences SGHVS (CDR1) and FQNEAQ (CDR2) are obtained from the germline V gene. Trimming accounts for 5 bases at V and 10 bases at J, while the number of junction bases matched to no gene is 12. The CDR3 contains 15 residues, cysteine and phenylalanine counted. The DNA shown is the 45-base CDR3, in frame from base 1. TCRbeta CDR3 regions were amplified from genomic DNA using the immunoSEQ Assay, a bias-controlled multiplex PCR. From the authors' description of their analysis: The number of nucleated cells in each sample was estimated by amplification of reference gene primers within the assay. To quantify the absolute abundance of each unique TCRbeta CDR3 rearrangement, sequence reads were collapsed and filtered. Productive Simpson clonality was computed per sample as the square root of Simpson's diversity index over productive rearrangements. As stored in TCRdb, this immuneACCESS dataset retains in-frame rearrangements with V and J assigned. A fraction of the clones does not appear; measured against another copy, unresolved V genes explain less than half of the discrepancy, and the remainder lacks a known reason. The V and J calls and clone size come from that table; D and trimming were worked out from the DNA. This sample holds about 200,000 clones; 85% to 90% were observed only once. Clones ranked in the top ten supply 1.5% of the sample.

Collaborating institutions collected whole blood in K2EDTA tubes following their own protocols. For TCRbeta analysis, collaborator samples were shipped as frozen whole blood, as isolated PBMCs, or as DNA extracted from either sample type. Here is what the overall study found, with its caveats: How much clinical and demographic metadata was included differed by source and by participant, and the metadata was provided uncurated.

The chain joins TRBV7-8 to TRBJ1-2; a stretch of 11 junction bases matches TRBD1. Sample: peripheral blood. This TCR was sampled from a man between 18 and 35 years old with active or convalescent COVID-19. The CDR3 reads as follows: CASSLTTSGQGVYTF. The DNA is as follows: TGTGCCAGCAGCCTAACTACCTCGGGACAGGGGGTCTACACCTTC. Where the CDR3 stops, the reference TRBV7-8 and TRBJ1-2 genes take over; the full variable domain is GAGVSQSPRYKVAKRGQDVALRCDPISGHVSLFWYQQALGQGPEFLTYFQNEAQLDKSGLPSDRFFAERPEGSVSTLKIQRTQQEDSAVYLCASSLTTSGQGVYTFGSGTRLTVV.